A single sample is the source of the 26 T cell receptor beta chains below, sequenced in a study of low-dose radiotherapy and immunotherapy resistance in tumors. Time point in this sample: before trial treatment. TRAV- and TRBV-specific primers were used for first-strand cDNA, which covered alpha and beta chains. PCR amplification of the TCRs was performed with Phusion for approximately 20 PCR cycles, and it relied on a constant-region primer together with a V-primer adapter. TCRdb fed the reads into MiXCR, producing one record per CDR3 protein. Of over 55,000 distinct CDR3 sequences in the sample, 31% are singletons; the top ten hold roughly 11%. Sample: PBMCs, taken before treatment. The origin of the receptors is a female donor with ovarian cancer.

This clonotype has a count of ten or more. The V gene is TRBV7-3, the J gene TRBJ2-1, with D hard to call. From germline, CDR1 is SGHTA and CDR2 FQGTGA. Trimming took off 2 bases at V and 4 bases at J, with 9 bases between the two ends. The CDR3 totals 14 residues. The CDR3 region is CASSLGRPYNEQFF. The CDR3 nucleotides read TGTGCCAGCAGCTTAGGAAGACCTTACAATGAGCAGTTCTTC.

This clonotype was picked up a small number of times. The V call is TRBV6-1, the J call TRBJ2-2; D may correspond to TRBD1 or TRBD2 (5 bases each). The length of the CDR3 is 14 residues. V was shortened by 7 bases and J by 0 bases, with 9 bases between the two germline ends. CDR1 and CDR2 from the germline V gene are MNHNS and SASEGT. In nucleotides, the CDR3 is TGTGCCAGCATAGAGGGGTCGAACACCGGGGAGCTGTTTTTT. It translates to CASIEGSNTGELFF.

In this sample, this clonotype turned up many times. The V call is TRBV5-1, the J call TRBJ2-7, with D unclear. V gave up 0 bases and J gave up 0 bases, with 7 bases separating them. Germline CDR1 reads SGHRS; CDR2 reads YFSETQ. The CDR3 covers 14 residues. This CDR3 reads CASSLDGNSYEQYF. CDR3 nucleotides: TGCGCCAGCAGCTTGGACGGAAACTCCTACGAGCAGTACTTC. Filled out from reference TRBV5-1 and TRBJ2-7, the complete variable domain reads KAGVTQTPRYLIKTRGQQVTLSCSPISGHRSVSWYQQTPGQGLQFLFEYFSETQRNKGNFPGRFSGRQFSNSRSEMNVSTLELGDSALYLCASSLDGNSYEQYFGPGTRLTVT.

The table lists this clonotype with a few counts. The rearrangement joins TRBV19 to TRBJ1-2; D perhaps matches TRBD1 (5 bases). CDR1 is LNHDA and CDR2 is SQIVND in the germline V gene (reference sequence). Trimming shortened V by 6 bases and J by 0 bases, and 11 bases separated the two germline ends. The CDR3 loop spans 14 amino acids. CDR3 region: CASRERDSNYGYTF. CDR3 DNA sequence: TGTGCCAGTAGAGAGAGGGACTCTAACTATGGCTACACCTTC. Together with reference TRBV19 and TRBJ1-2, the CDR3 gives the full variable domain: DGGITQSPKYLFRKEGQNVTLSCEQNLNHDAMYWYRQDPGQGLRLIYYSQIVNDFQKGDIAEGYSVSREKKESFPLTVTSAQKNPTAFYLCASRERDSNYGYTFGSGTRLTVV.

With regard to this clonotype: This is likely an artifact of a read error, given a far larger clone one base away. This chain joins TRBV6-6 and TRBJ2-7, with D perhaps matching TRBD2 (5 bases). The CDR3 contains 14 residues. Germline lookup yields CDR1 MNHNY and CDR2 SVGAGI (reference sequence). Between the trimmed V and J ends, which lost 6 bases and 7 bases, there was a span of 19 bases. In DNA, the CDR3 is TGTGCCAGCAGCGGGGTGAGCTCCTACAATGAGCAGTACTTC. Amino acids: CASSGVSSYNEQYF.

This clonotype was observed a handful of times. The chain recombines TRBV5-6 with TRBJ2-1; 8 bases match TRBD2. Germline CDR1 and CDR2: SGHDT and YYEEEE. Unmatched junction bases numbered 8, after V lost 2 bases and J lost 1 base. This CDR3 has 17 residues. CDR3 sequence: CASSLLGTSGSYNEQFF. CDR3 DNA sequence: TGTGCCAGCAGCTTACTTGGGACTAGTGGTTCCTACAATGAGCAGTTCTTC.

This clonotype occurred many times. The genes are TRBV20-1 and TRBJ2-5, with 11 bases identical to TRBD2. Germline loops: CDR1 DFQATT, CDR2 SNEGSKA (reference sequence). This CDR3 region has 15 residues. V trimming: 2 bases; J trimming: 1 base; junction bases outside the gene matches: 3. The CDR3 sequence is CSARSGTSGQETQYF. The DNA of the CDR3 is TGCAGTGCTAGATCGGGGACTAGCGGCCAAGAGACCCAGTACTTC.

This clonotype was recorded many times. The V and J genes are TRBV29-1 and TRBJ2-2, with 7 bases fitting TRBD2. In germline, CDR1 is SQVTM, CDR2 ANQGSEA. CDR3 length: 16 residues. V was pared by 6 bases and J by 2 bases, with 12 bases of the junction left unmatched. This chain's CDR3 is CSVGDNLAENTGELFF. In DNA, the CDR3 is TGCAGCGTGGGGGATAATCTAGCGGAAAACACCGGGGAGCTGTTTTTT.

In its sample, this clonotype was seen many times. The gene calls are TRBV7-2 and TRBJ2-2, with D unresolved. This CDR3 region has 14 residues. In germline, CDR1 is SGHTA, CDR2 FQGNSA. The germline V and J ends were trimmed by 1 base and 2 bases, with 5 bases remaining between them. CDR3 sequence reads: CASSLEGNTGELFF. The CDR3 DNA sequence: TGTGCCAGCAGCTTAGAGGGAAACACCGGGGAGCTGTTTTTT.

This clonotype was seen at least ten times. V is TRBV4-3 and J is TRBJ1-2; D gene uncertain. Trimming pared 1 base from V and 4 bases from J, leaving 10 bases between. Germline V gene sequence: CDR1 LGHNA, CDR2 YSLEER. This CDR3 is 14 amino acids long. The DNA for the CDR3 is TGCGCCAGCAGCCAAGGTTTCGAGAGCTATGGCTACACCTTC. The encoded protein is CASSQGFESYGYTF.

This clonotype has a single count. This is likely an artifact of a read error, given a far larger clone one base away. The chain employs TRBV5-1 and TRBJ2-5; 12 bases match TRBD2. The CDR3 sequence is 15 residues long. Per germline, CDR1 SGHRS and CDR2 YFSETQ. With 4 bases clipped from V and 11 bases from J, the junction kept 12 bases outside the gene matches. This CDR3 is CASSRLAGAYNEQYF. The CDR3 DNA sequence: TGCGCCAGCAGCCGACTAGCGGGGGCCTACAATGAGCAGTACTTC.

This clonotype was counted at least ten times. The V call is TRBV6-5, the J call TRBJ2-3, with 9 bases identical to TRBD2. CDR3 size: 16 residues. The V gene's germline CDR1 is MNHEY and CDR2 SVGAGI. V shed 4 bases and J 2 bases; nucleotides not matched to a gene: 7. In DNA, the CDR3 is TGTGCCAGCAGTTCACGTATAGCGGGAGACACAGATACGCAGTATTTT. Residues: CASSSRIAGDTDTQYF.

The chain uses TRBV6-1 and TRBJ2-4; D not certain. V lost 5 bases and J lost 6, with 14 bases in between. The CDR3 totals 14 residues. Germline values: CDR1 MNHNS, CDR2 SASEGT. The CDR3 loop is CASSYQETANIQYF. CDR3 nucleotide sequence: TGTGCCAGCAGTTACCAGGAGACCGCAAACATTCAGTACTTC.

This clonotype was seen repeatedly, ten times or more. The CDR3 spells CASSRGQVPEKLFF. The CDR3 DNA is TGTGCCAGCAGTCGCGGACAGGTGCCGGAAAAACTGTTTTTT. The V gene is TRBV6-8, the J gene TRBJ1-4, with 7 bases aligning to TRBD1. The V gene's germline CDR1 is MNHGY and CDR2 SAAAGT. This CDR3 has 14 residues. J gave up 8 bases and V 5 bases, and 8 bases lay outside the gene matches.

The CDR3 DNA reads TGTGCCAGCAGTTTCGTCACCCGGGATGGCTACACCTTC. Its protein is CASSFVTRDGYTF. This chain connects TRBV28 to TRBJ1-2; D gene unclear. The V end lost 3 bases, the J end lost 6 bases, and 11 bases lay between the germline ends. CDR1 and CDR2 (germline): MDHEN, SYDVKM. This CDR3 spans 13 amino acids.

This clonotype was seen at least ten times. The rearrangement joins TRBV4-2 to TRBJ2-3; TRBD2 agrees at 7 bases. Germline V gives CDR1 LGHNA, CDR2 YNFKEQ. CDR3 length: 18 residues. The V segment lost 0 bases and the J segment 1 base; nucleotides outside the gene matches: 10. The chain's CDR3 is CASSQDPWSGARTDTQYF. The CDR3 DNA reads TGTGCCAGCAGCCAAGATCCGTGGAGCGGGGCTCGCACAGATACGCAGTATTTT.

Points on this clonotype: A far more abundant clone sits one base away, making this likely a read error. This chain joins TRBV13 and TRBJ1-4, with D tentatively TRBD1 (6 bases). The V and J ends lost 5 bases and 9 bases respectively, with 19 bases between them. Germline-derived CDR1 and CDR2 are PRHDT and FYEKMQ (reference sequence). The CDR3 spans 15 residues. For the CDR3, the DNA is TGTGCCAGCAGCCTCAACAGGGCGGGGAATAAAAAACTGTTTTTT. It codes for CASSLNRAGNKKLFF.

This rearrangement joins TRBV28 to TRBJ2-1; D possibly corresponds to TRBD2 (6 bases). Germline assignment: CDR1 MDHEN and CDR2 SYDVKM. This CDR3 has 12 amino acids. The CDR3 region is CATRRDGNEQFF. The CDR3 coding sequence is TGTGCGACCAGGCGGGATGGCAATGAGCAGTTCTTC.

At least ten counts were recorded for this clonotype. This CDR3 reads CASSYFRGAGANVLTF. The CDR3 DNA reads TGTGCCAGCAGTTATTTTAGGGGTGCCGGGGCCAACGTCCTGACTTTC. The chain combines TRBV6-5 with TRBJ2-6; maybe TRBD1 (5 bases). CDR1 is MNHEY, CDR2 SVGAGI, per germline. This CDR3 is built from 16 residues. Trimming shortened V by 3 bases and J by 4 bases, and 13 bases separated the two germline ends.

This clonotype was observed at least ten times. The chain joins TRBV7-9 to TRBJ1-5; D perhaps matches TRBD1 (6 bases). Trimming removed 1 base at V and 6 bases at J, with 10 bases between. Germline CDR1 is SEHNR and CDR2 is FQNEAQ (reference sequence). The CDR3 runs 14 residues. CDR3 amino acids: CASSLGGAAQPQHF. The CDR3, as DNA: TGTGCCAGCAGCTTAGGGGGGGCAGCTCAGCCCCAGCATTTT.

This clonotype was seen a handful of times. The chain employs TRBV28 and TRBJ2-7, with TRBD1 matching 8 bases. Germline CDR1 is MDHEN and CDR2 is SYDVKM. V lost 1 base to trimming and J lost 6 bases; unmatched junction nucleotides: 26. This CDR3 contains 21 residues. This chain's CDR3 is CASSLLGILLGTRTGTGEQYF. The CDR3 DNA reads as TGTGCCAGCAGTTTATTGGGCATCTTATTGGGGACTCGGACAGGGACGGGCGAGCAGTACTTC.

CDR3 in DNA: TGCGCCAGCAGGTGGACTAGCGGGATAGTGAACGAGCAGTACTTC. It is translated as CASRWTSGIVNEQYF. This chain connects TRBV5-1 to TRBJ2-7, with 12 bases matching TRBD2. V trimming: 5 bases; J trimming: 5 bases; junction bases outside the gene matches: 8. This CDR3 comprises 15 residues. Germline V gene sequence: CDR1 SGHRS, CDR2 YFSETQ.

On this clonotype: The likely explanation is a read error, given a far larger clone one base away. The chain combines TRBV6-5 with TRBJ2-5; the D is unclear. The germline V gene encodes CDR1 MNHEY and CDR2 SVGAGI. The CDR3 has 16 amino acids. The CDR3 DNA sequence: TGTGTCAGCAGTTACTCGAGGCGGAACCTCCAAGAGACCCAGTACTTC. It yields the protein CVSSYSRRNLQETQYF.

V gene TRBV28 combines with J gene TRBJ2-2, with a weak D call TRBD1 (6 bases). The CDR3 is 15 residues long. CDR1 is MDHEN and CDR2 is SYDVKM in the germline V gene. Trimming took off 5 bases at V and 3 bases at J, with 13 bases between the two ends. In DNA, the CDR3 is TGTGCCAGCAGTCGAGCCACAGGGTACACCGGGGAGCTGTTTTTT. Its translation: CASSRATGYTGELFF.

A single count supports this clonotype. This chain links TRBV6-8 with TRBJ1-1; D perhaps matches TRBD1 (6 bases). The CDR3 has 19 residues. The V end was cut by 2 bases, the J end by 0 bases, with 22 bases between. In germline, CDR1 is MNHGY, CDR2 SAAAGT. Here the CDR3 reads CASSYGLPGALGVNTEAFF. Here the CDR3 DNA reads TGTGCCAGCAGTTACGGCCTCCCGGGGGCACTGGGGGTGAACACTGAAGCTTTCTTT.

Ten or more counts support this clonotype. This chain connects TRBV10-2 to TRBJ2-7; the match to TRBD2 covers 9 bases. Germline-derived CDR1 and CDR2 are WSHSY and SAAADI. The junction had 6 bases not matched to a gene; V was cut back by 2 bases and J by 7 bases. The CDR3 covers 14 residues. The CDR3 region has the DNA TGCGCCAGCAGTGAGGCGGGAGGGCCGAGGGAGCAGTACTTC. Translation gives CASSEAGGPREQYF.